This TCR beta chain appears in the sequencing data of a study of blood T cell repertoires in COVID-19. Across the whole study: Spain, Italy and the United States supplied samples that represented acute and convalescent COVID-19. T cells, B-cell-depleted T cells, or PBMCs supplied cDNA or gDNA.

TCRdb keeps only in-frame clones here, not all; method: immunoSEQ multiplex PCR. The sample has fewer than 200,000 clones, 75% to 95% seen once. Germline V lookup: CDR1 LNHDA, CDR2 SQIVND (reference sequence). V lost 6 bases to trimming and J lost 3 bases, with 12 bases between them. The CDR3 spans 14 residues. This receptor was obtained from a man aged 50-59 years with acute or convalescent COVID-19. The chain uses TRBV19 and TRBJ2-1, with D tentatively TRBD2 (6 bases). The specimen was peripheral blood. Here the CDR3 reads CASRPLAVYNEQFF. CDR3 nucleotide sequence: TGTGCCAGTAGACCACTAGCTGTCTACAATGAGCAGTTCTTC.